This TCR beta chain was recorded in a study of identical twins. Study results and limitations: For monozygotic twins, models underestimated out-of-frame TCR alpha sharing. Analyses of zero insertions could, in part, be confounded by invariant MAIT and iNKT cells. Conclusions rested on cross-sectional statistics rather than following the same donors.

Template switching supplied a universal primer site; unique molecular identifiers were carried on the cDNA. Each CDR3 protein is one row after TCRdb ran MiXCR on the 5' RACE reads. Here the sample spans around 1.7 million distinct CDR3 sequences, roughly a third being singletons. Germline V gives CDR1 SGHRS, CDR2 YFSETQ. The CDR3 has 16 amino acids. V lost 2 bases, J lost 6 bases, and 12 bases stayed unmatched. Note on this clonotype: Its matching antigen is unknown.

This TCR came from a newborn girl in good health. The V gene is TRBV5-1, the J gene TRBJ2-3, with 7 nucleotides matching TRBD2. Sequenced input: cord blood. This chain's CDR3 is CASSFSAGVPGDTQYF. CDR3 coding DNA: TGCGCCAGCAGCTTCTCTGCGGGAGTCCCTGGGGATACGCAGTATTTT.